This TCR beta chain was profiled in a study of T cell changes during pregnancy in multiple sclerosis. CDR1 LNHDA and CDR2 SQIVND come from the germline V gene (reference sequence). The CDR3 contains 14 residues. V trimming: 10 bases; J trimming: 1 base; junction bases outside the gene matches: 7. Only in-frame clones appear in the TCRdb table, and some are missing; sequencing was by immunoSEQ multiplex PCR. The sample has tens of thousands of clones; more than 75% are singletons. This clonotype was obtained from a human donor whose cells served as feeder cells for cultures in a pregnancy study. Sequencing was done on a sample of peripheral blood from another person, used as feeder cells. J is TRBJ2-5 and V is TRBV19; 9 bases map to TRBD1. For the CDR3, the DNA is TGTGCCACCAAACAGGGGGCCTTCCAAGAGACCCAGTACTTC. Translation: CATKQGAFQETQYF.